Listed below are T cell receptor beta chains from one sample, sequenced in a study of identical twins. MiXCR, run by TCRdb on the 5' RACE reads, gives a single entry per CDR3 protein. The repertoire holds about 700,000 distinct CDR3 sequences, with roughly 6% as singletons. Sequencing used naive T cells sorted from blood. Source of these receptors: a man younger than 35 in good health. Both conserved end residues are part of each CDR3. The order of the fields is D gene, V gene, CDR3 protein. A D gene is named only where the DNA matches it firmly.

d_gene: -; v_gene: TRBV11-1; CDR3aa: CASSPVGSTEAFF
d_gene: -; v_gene: TRBV5-5; CDR3aa: CASTTYNEQFF
d_gene: -; v_gene: TRBV4-1; CDR3aa: CASSLVMGSTDTQYF
d_gene: -; v_gene: TRBV5-1; CDR3aa: CASSVPGYGNEQFF
d_gene: -; v_gene: TRBV28; CDR3aa: CASSPGSWYGYTF
d_gene: -; v_gene: TRBV27; CDR3aa: CASSPGVGRRSAGIDEQFF
d_gene: -; v_gene: TRBV4-1; CDR3aa: CASSQPEDLSAGELFF
d_gene: TRBD1; v_gene: TRBV12-3/TRBV12-4; CDR3aa: CASSLYRGSYEQYF
d_gene: -; v_gene: TRBV4-3; CDR3aa: CASSEQRADTQYF
d_gene: -; v_gene: TRBV7-8; CDR3aa: CASSFDGEIRALHF
d_gene: -; v_gene: TRBV28; CDR3aa: CASRGPSSATDTQYF
d_gene: -; v_gene: TRBV4-1; CDR3aa: CASSPGQVWGLAKNIQYF
d_gene: TRBD1; v_gene: TRBV11-2; CDR3aa: CASSLETGQSTDTQYF
d_gene: -; v_gene: TRBV9; CDR3aa: CASSVSRGSGDQETQYF
d_gene: -; v_gene: TRBV12-3/TRBV12-4; CDR3aa: CASTRRTAYNEKLFF
d_gene: TRBD2; v_gene: TRBV29-1; CDR3aa: CSVEASGSHYNEQFF
d_gene: TRBD1; v_gene: TRBV29-1; CDR3aa: CSVQGLANEKLFF
d_gene: -; v_gene: TRBV12-3/TRBV12-4; CDR3aa: CASSPRVSNQPQHF
d_gene: -; v_gene: TRBV20-1; CDR3aa: CSAPNPSGNDEQFF
d_gene: TRBD1; v_gene: TRBV12-3/TRBV12-4; CDR3aa: CASGYGTGESPLHF
d_gene: -; v_gene: TRBV6-1; CDR3aa: CASSELASETYEQYF
d_gene: TRBD1; v_gene: TRBV28; CDR3aa: CASTRTGGYEQYF
d_gene: -; v_gene: TRBV5-1; CDR3aa: CASSLGAGQRETQYF
d_gene: TRBD2; v_gene: TRBV24-1; CDR3aa: CATSDSGTSGRGAQYF
d_gene: TRBD1; v_gene: TRBV5-1; CDR3aa: CASSLPGTGAVSYEQYF
d_gene: TRBD1; v_gene: TRBV9; CDR3aa: CASSVEWTGYNEQFF
d_gene: -; v_gene: TRBV19; CDR3aa: CASRFEGADTQYF
d_gene: -; v_gene: TRBV12-3/TRBV12-4; CDR3aa: CASSLGGGVNTGELFF
d_gene: TRBD1; v_gene: TRBV28; CDR3aa: CASRLGQGANEQYF
d_gene: -; v_gene: TRBV27; CDR3aa: CASRPTGGTSYNEQFF
d_gene: TRBD1; v_gene: TRBV20-1; CDR3aa: CSARDFGDRASPLHF
d_gene: -; v_gene: TRBV7-8; CDR3aa: CASSIEGQRIYEQYF
d_gene: -; v_gene: TRBV12-3/TRBV12-4; CDR3aa: CASSQGRNYTF
d_gene: -; v_gene: TRBV7-9; CDR3aa: CASSLDDTQYF
d_gene: -; v_gene: TRBV18; CDR3aa: CASSPPYGVLFF
d_gene: TRBD2; v_gene: TRBV6-5; CDR3aa: CASSLHSASGSTNEQFF
d_gene: TRBD2; v_gene: TRBV6-2/TRBV6-3; CDR3aa: CASTASGGAYEQYF
d_gene: -; v_gene: TRBV15; CDR3aa: CATSSGTQNTGELFF
d_gene: TRBD2; v_gene: TRBV15; CDR3aa: CATSRGMRLASEETQYF
d_gene: -; v_gene: TRBV6-1; CDR3aa: CASTIDRNTGELFF